Listed here is a single T cell receptor (beta chain). The source of the sample is a study of control samples from healthy donors and cancer patients. The repertoire was sequenced with immunoSEQ multiplex PCR; TCRdb's copy has only in-frame clones and lacks some. Of 57,000 or so clones listed, around 95% are singletons. This CDR3 has 16 residues. Trimming removed 3 bases from V and 4 bases from J, with 18 bases in between. In germline, CDR1 is SGHVS, CDR2 FNYEAQ. The chain uses TRBV7-6 and TRBJ2-5; weak D call: TRBD2 (7 bases). The receptor's source is a man aged 25 to 40 in good health. The sample taken for sequencing was blood. In DNA, the CDR3 is TGTGCCAGCAGCTTGGGAGGGGGTGTATCCGGAGAGACCCAGTACTTC. It specifies CASSLGGGVSGETQYF.